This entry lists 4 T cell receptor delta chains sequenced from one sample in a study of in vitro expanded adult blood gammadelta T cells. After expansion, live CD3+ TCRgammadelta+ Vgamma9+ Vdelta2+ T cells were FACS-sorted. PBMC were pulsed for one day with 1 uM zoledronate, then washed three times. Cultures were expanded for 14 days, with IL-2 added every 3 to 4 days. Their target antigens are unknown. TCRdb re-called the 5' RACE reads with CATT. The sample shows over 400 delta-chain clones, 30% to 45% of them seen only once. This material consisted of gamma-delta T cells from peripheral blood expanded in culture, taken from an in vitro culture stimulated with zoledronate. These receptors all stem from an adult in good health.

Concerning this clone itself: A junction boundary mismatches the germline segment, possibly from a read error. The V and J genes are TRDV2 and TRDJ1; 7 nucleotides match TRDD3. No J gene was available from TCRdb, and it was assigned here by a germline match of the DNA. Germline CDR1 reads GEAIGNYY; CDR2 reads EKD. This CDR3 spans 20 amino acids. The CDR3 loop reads CARDSWRHPEGYRNTDKLIF. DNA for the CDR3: TGTGCCCGTGACAGTTGGCGTCACCCAGAGGGATACAGGAACACTGATAAACTCATCTTT.

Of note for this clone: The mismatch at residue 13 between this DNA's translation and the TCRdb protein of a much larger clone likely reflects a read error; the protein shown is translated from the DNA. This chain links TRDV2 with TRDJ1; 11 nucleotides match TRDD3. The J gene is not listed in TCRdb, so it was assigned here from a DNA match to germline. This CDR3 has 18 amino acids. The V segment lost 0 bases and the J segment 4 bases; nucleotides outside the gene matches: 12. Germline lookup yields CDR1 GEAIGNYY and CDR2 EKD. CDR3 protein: CACDTVAEWGIRNDKLIF. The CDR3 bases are TGTGCCTGTGACACCGTAGCGGAATGGGGGATACGCAACGATAAACTCATCTTT.

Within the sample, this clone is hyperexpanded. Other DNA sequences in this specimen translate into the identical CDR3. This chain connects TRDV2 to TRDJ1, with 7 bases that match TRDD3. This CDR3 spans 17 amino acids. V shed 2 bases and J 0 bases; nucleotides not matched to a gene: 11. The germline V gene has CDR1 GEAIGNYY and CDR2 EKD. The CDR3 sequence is CACDNLGVTSYTDKLIF. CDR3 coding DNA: TGTGCCTGTGACAATCTGGGGGTTACATCGTACACCGATAAACTCATCTTT.

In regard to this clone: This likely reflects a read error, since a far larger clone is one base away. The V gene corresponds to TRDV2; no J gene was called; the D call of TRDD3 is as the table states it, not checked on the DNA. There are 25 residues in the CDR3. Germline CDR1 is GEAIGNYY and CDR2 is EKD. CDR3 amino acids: CACDTVGLPILGDVPAVRYTDKRIF. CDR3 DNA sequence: TGTGCCTGTGACACCGTAGGCCTTCCTATTCTTGGGGATGTCCCCGCGGTACGGTACACCGATAAACGCATCTTT.